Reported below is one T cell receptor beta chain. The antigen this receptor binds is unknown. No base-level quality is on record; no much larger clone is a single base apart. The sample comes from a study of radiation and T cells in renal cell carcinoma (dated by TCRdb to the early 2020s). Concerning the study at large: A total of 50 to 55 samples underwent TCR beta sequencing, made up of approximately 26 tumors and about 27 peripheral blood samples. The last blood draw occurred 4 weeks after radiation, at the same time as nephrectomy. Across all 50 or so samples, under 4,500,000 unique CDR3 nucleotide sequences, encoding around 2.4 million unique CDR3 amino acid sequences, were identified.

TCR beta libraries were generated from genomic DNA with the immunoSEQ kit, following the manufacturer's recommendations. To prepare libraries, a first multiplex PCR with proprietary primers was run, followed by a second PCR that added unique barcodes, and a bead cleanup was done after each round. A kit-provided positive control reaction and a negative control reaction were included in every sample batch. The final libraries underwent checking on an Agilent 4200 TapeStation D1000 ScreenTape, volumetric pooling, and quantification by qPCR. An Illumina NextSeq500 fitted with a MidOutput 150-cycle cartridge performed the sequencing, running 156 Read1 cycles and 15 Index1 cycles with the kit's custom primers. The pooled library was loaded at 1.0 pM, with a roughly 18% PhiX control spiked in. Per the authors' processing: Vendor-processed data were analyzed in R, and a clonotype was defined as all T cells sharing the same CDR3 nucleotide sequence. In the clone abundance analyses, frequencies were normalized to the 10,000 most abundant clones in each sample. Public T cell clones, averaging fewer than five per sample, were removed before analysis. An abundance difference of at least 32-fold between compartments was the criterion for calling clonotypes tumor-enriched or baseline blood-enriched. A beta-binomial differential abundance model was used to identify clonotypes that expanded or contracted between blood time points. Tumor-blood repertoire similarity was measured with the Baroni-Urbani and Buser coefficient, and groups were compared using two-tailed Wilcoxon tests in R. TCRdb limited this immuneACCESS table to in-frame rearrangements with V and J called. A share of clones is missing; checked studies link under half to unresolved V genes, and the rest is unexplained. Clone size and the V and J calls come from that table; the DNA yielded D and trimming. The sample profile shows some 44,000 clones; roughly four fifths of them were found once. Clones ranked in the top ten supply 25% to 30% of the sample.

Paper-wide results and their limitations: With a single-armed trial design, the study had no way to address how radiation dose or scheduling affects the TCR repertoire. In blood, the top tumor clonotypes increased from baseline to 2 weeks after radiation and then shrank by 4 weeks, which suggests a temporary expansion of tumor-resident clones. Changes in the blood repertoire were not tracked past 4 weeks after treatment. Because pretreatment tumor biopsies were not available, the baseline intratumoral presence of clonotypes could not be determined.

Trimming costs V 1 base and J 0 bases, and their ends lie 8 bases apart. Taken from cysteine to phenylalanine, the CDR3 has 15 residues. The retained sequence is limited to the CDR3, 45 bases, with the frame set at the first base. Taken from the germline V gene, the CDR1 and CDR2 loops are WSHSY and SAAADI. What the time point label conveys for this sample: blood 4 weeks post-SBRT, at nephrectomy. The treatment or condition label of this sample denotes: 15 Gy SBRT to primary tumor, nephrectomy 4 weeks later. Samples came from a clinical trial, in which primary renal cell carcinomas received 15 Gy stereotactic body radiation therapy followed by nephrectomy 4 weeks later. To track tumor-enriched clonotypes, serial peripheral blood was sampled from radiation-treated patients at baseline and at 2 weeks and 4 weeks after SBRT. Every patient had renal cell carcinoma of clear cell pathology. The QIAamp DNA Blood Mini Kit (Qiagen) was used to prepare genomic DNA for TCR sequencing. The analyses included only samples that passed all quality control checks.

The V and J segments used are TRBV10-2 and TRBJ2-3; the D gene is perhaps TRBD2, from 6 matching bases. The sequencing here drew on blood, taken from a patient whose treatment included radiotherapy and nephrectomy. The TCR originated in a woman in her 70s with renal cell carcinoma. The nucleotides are TGCGCCAGCAGTGAGTTAGGGACTAGCACAGATACGCAGTATTTT. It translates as CASSELGTSTDTQYF.